Listed below are T cell receptor beta chains from one sample, sequenced in a study of early T cells in non-severe SARS-CoV-2 infection. From the 5' RACE reads, TCRdb called clonotypes with MiXCR, one entry per CDR3 protein. This sample yields 55,000 to 70,000 distinct CDR3 sequences, of which 9% to 15% are seen a single time; around 1.7% belongs to the top ten. The sample consisted of whole blood. These receptor sequences come from an adult who was a healthcare worker with PCR-confirmed SARS-CoV-2 infection or an uninfected control (not recorded which). Each CDR3 is given without its conserved first and last residue.

j_call | v_call | cdr3_aa
TRBJ1-1 | TRBV6-6 | ASSDYSNTEAF
TRBJ1-6 | TRBV3-1 | ASSPPHLSSPLH
TRBJ2-7 | TRBV5-6 | ASSAGTGSYEQY
TRBJ2-7 | TRBV25-1 | ASSGDFYEQY
TRBJ2-4 | TRBV5-1 | ASQGGSTTRDIQY
TRBJ2-5 | TRBV11-2 | ASSFFGTEETQY
TRBJ1-1 | TRBV3-1 | ASSTVPTPNTEAF
TRBJ2-1 | TRBV7-9 | ASSYNNEQF
TRBJ2-3 | TRBV6-5 | ASSRYGTATDTQY
TRBJ1-1 | TRBV5-1 | ASSILTGANTEAF
TRBJ2-3 | TRBV7-9 | ASSFGSYTDTQY
TRBJ2-2 | TRBV7-2 | ASSLAKEEGSGDTGELF
TRBJ2-7 | TRBV20-1 | SARGAGEAYYEQY
TRBJ2-7 | TRBV3-1 | ASSQEAGHAYEQY
TRBJ2-5 | TRBV5-6 | ASSRPGQGVEETQY
TRBJ2-5 | TRBV6-2/TRBV6-3 | ASSPRLYQETQY
TRBJ2-1 | TRBV3-1 | ASSQDLVEQF
TRBJ2-7 | TRBV29-1 | SARQDLEQY
TRBJ2-5 | TRBV20-1 | SANRGGGTEETQY
TRBJ2-3 | TRBV4-2 | ASSQEETYNGDTQY
TRBJ2-3 | TRBV6-5 | ASTTRQGLTDTQY
TRBJ2-7 | TRBV3-1 | ASSQAGYSYEQY
TRBJ2-7 | TRBV11-2 | ASGQASYEQY
TRBJ1-4 | TRBV28 | ASSFPGKLF
TRBJ2-3 | TRBV7-2 | ASSQSDTQY
TRBJ1-6 | TRBV7-6 | ASSSDTLRGSPLH
TRBJ1-5 | TRBV29-1 | SVGTDYSNQPQH
TRBJ2-7 | TRBV3-1 | ASSHYGRGEQY
TRBJ1-1 | TRBV6-2/TRBV6-3 | ASRDTGEAF
TRBJ2-3 | TRBV11-2 | ASSQLPLRVGGTDTQY
TRBJ2-3 | TRBV7-8 | ASSSIPHPSGGASDTQY
TRBJ2-3 | TRBV7-2 | ASSRKGQGTDTQY
TRBJ2-4 | TRBV20-1 | SARDSSALAGDSKNIQY
TRBJ1-1 | TRBV6-2/TRBV6-3 | ASELRLNTEAF
TRBJ1-2 | TRBV30 | AWSLKTSNYGYT
TRBJ2-2 | TRBV29-1 | SSRIQGSGELF
TRBJ1-5 | TRBV6-1 | ASNRDGDSNQPQH
TRBJ2-3 | TRBV7-2 | ASSLGVPAVDTQY
TRBJ2-1 | TRBV6-1 | ASSLLLGGEQF
TRBJ2-1 | TRBV30 | ASDRSSYNEQF
TRBJ1-1 | TRBV12-3/TRBV12-4 | ASSLMGGASAEAF
TRBJ2-5 | TRBV5-1 | ASSLVMDPIRWQETQY